The source of this TCR beta chain is a study of CD8 T cells in ankylosing spondylitis. Study-wide results and caveats: Seemingly distinctive of ankylosing spondylitis blood was a TCR beta motif formed by eight highly homologous variants. Disease-associated clones were CD8+ and fairly uncommon in peripheral blood. Disease-linked clones reportedly showed significant enrichment in matched ankylosing spondylitis synovial fluid.

Generation of TCR beta libraries employed quantitative 5'-RACE incorporating molecular barcodes. In TCRdb, the 5' RACE reads were re-called with MiXCR into one record per CDR3 protein. There are 750,000 to 850,000 distinct CDR3 sequences in the sample; over 9.5% occur only once, and around 0.51% lies in the top ten. The trim removed 0 bases at V and 2 bases at J, leaving 6 bases unmatched. Germline lookup yields CDR1 LGHNA and CDR2 YSLEER. The CDR3 is 18 residues long. A few counts support this clonotype. Its target is not known. The specimen was blood, either unsorted or a sorted T cell fraction (not recorded which). The V gene is TRBV4-3, the J gene TRBJ2-3; the match to TRBD2 covers 12 bases. This clonotype was sampled from a male donor with ankylosing spondylitis. The CDR3 here is CASSQDGTSGGYTDTQYF. CDR3 DNA sequence: TGCGCCAGCAGCCAAGATGGCACTAGCGGGGGGTACACAGATACGCAGTATTTT.